The next 24 T cell receptor beta chains were all read from a single sample in a study of T-cell reconstitution after alpha-beta-depleted transplantation in children listed by TCRdb under 2016. Receptors were amplified or captured by PCR. TCRdb records Illumina HiSeq 2500 as the sequencer. TCR library preparation used molecular barcoding, with unique molecular identifiers applied to normalize quantification of the TCRbeta repertoire. TCRdb handled the public reads itself, with Q25 trimming in fastp and clone calling in MiXCR, and kept productive beta chains. Each entry merges the rows of one CDR3 protein and shows their most common DNA and genes. The sample has around 600,000 distinct CDR3 sequences on record, roughly 24% of them singletons. The ten largest account for over 12% of the sample. The sample's treatment or condition label, decoded: allogeneic hematopoietic cell transplantation with graft depleted of TCRalphabeta T cells and CD19 B cells.

Sequenced here: PBMCs, mostly from graft donor cells, sampled 360 days after TCRalphabeta/CD19-depleted stem cell transplant. The receptor source for this set is a boy in the first two years of life who had a stem cell transplant for acute myeloid leukemia, so the T cells may come from the graft donor.

This clonotype was seen repeatedly, ten times or more. The chain couples TRBV29-1 to TRBJ2-2; weak D call: TRBD1 (5 bases). V was trimmed by 7 bases and J by 1 base, leaving 16 bases between them. The CDR3 spans 15 residues. Germline CDR1 SQVTM, CDR2 ANQGSEA. The CDR3, as DNA: TGCAGCGCCAAAGGGGCGATGCGGAACACCGGGGAGCTGTTTTTT. Amino acid sequence: CSAKGAMRNTGELFF.

The chain is built from TRBV7-6 and TRBJ2-1, with a tentative D call TRBD2 (6 bases). CDR1 SGHVS and CDR2 FNYEAQ come from the germline V gene. The ends were cut back, 2 bases at V and 4 bases at J, with 12 bases in the middle. CDR3 length equals 15 residues. The CDR3 nucleotides are TGTGCCAGCAGCTTAACCGGGGGAGTTTACAATGAGCAGTTCTTC. Protein: CASSLTGGVYNEQFF.

The chain employs TRBV5-6 and TRBJ2-7; D call uncertain. Germline V gene lookup returns CDR1 SGHDT and CDR2 YYEEEE. Trimming left V 4 bases short and J 5 bases short, with 16 bases between. The CDR3 covers 14 residues. This CDR3 reads CASSPGLDANEQYF. DNA for the CDR3: TGTGCCAGCAGCCCCGGGTTGGATGCCAACGAGCAGTACTTC.

The chain couples TRBV2 to TRBJ2-5, with TRBD2 matching 9 bases. Germline lookup yields CDR1 SNHLY and CDR2 FYNNEI. Trimming took 4 bases from V and 6 from J; bases not matched to a gene: 9. This CDR3 region has 15 residues. CDR3 residues: CASSALAGPMKTQYF. CDR3 nucleotide sequence: TGTGCCAGCAGTGCTCTAGCGGGGCCCATGAAGACCCAGTACTTC.

The chain joins TRBV28 to TRBJ2-3; weak D call: TRBD1 (6 bases). Germline loops: CDR1 MDHEN, CDR2 SYDVKM. V gave up 10 bases and J gave up 1 base, with 27 bases separating them. This CDR3 has 18 residues. The CDR3 nucleotides are TGTGCCACATCGCCGGGACACGCGATAACCTCCCGCACAGATACGCAGTATTTT. This codes for CATSPGHAITSRTDTQYF.

This CDR3 reads CASSSHSGGGTDTQYF. CDR3 in DNA: TGTGCCAGCAGCTCGCATAGCGGGGGCGGCACAGATACGCAGTATTTT. The chain couples TRBV7-2 to TRBJ2-3; 9 bases fit TRBD2. V trimming: 4 bases; J trimming: 1 base; junction bases outside the gene matches: 6. CDR3 length: 16 amino acids. CDR1 SGHTA and CDR2 FQGNSA come from the germline V gene.

This clonotype was counted a few times. The rearrangement joins TRBV11-2 to TRBJ2-3, with no clear D. Germline V CDR1 and CDR2: SGHAT, FQNNGV. There are 15 residues in the CDR3. Deletions cut 4 bases from V and 2 bases from J, with 13 bases between. The CDR3 region is CASSSPSAFTDTQYF. The CDR3 nucleotides read TGTGCCAGCAGCTCCCCCTCGGCATTCACAGATACGCAGTATTTT.

The CDR3 region has the DNA TGTGCCAGCAGCCCAGGGGTTGGTGAGCAGTTCTTC. It codes for CASSPGVGEQFF. The rearrangement links TRBV6-5 to TRBJ2-1; perhaps TRBD1 as D (6 bases). Trimming cost V 6 bases and J 9 bases, with 12 bases left between them. The CDR3 sequence is 12 residues long. CDR1 and CDR2 from the germline V gene are MNHEY and SVGAGI.

The J gene is TRBJ2-2, the V gene TRBV20-1; D is possibly TRBD2 (5 bases). This CDR3 is built from 16 residues. V gave up 0 bases and J gave up 1 base, with 12 bases separating them. The germline gives CDR1 DFQATT, CDR2 SNEGSKA (reference sequence). CDR3 DNA sequence: TGCAGTGCTAGAGATATTCAGGACTTGAACACCGGGGAGCTGTTTTTT. This gives the protein CSARDIQDLNTGELFF.

This clonotype has at least ten counts. The rearrangement links TRBV15 to TRBJ2-2; D gene ambiguous. V lost 3 bases and J 4 bases, leaving 6 bases between the germline ends. Germline CDR1 is LNHNV and CDR2 is YYDKDF (reference sequence). CDR3 length equals 13 residues. This chain's CDR3 is CATSRGFTGELFF. Here the CDR3 DNA reads TGTGCCACCAGCAGGGGCTTCACCGGGGAGCTGTTTTTT.

This clonotype was counted many times. The chain employs TRBV6-1 and TRBJ2-1; D may match TRBD1 or TRBD2 (6 bases each). Germline loops: CDR1 MNHNS, CDR2 SASEGT. V lost 2 bases and J 5 bases, leaving 10 bases between the germline ends. The CDR3 consists of 14 residues. CDR3 in amino acids: CASSESGEDNEQFF. The CDR3 region has the DNA TGTGCCAGCAGTGAATCAGGGGAGGACAATGAGCAGTTCTTC.

The chain joins TRBV28 to TRBJ2-3; the D is unclear. The V end lost 6 bases, the J end lost 2 bases, and 15 bases lay between the germline ends. Germline CDR1 and CDR2: MDHEN and SYDVKM. This CDR3 spans 15 amino acids. CDR3 in amino acids: CASRRRMLATDTQYF. CDR3 sequence (DNA): TGTGCCAGCAGACGAAGGATGTTGGCCACAGATACGCAGTATTTT.

The CDR3 loop reads CASSRGRQGGNSYEQYV. DNA for the CDR3: TGTGCCAGCAGCCGTGGAAGACAGGGGGGGAACTCCTACGAGCAGTACGTC. This chain joins TRBV7-2 and TRBJ2-7; 9 bases fit TRBD1. The germline CDR1 and CDR2 sequences are SGHTA and FQGNSA. The CDR3 length is 17 residues. J gave up 0 bases and V 5 bases, and 11 bases lay outside the gene matches.

V is TRBV10-3 and J is TRBJ1-5; D may be TRBD1 (5 bases). Per germline, CDR1 ENHRY and CDR2 SYGVKD. CDR3 length equals 15 residues. V was clipped by 10 bases and J by 0 bases, with 16 bases between them. As DNA, the CDR3 is TGTGCCACCCACGGGGGGGAATATAGCAATCAGCCCCAGCATTTT. This sequence encodes CATHGGEYSNQPQHF.

This clonotype was picked up a small number of times. The rearrangement uses TRBV6-5 and TRBJ2-3; the D is unclear. Looked up from germline, CDR1 is MNHEY and CDR2 is SVGAGI. V was pared by 4 bases and J by 2 bases, with 10 bases between. The CDR3 is 14 residues long. For the CDR3, the DNA is TGTGCCAGCAGTTCCCCCATCACCACAGATACGCAGTATTTT. This translates into CASSSPITTDTQYF.

CDR3 in DNA: TGCGCCAGCAGTGAGGGGATTGGGTTTATCGCGAACAATGAGCAGTTCTTC. Its translation: CASSEGIGFIANNEQFF. The chain is built from TRBV10-2 and TRBJ2-1, with D uncertain. V lost 2 bases and J lost 5, with 19 bases in between. CDR1 is WSHSY, CDR2 SAAADI, per germline. The CDR3 sequence is 17 residues long.

This clonotype was seen more than once but under ten times. The chain employs TRBV20-1 and TRBJ1-5; TRBD1 matches at 8 bases. Per germline, CDR1 DFQATT and CDR2 SNEGSKA (reference sequence). This CDR3 comprises 15 residues. J was trimmed by 0 bases and V by 6 bases; bases with no gene match: 7. The CDR3 loop is CSASQGGDSNQPQHF. The CDR3, as DNA: TGCAGTGCCTCACAGGGGGGAGATAGCAATCAGCCCCAGCATTTT.

The V gene is TRBV6-1, the J gene TRBJ2-1; 8 bases fit TRBD1. The trim removed 0 bases at V and 4 bases at J, leaving 8 bases unmatched. Looked up from germline, CDR1 is MNHNS and CDR2 is SASEGT. The CDR3 totals 17 residues. CDR3 amino acids: CASSEALGRGRYNEQFF. In DNA, the CDR3 is TGTGCCAGCAGTGAAGCGCTTGGCAGGGGGCGATACAATGAGCAGTTCTTC.

This clonotype has only a few counts. This chain links TRBV24-1 with TRBJ2-3; D might be TRBD2 (5 bases). CDR3 length: 13 amino acids. From germline, CDR1 is KGHDR and CDR2 SFDVKD. V lost 0 bases, J lost 5 bases, and 5 bases lay in between. CDR3: CATSDLRGDTQYF. The CDR3 DNA is TGTGCCACCAGTGATTTGCGGGGAGATACGCAGTATTTT.

To note about this clonotype: This may be a read error, as it is one base from a much larger clone. The chain uses TRBV7-2 and TRBJ2-7; D is unclear. This CDR3 has 11 residues. Per germline, CDR1 SGHTA and CDR2 FQGNSA. V was shortened by 5 bases and J by 3 bases, with 5 bases between the two germline ends. In nucleotides, the CDR3 is TGTGCCAGCAGCGAGTACTACGAGCAGTACTTC. Protein product: CASSEYYEQYF.

This clonotype has a handful of counts. The chain couples TRBV4-3 to TRBJ2-7; TRBD2 matches at 13 bases. This CDR3 is built from 16 residues. V lost 3 bases, J lost 2 bases, and 4 bases stayed unmatched. CDR1 is LGHNA, CDR2 YSLEER, per germline. DNA of the CDR3: TGCGCCAGCAGCCAGGCCGGGACTAGCGGGACCTACGAGCAGTACTTC. The encoded protein is CASSQAGTSGTYEQYF.

In this sample, this clonotype turned up a few times. The chain uses TRBV10-3 and TRBJ2-7; D is unclear. Trimming shortened V by 0 bases and J by 2 bases, and 11 bases separated the two germline ends. This CDR3 is 15 amino acids long. The germline gives CDR1 ENHRY, CDR2 SYGVKD. The DNA for the CDR3 is TGTGCCATCAGTGAGTCGTATAGGAATCCCTACGAGCAGTACTTC. Protein: CAISESYRNPYEQYF.

The chain couples TRBV7-9 to TRBJ2-7, with TRBD1 matching 7 bases. CDR1 is SEHNR, CDR2 FQNEAQ, per germline (reference sequence). Germline trimming cut 5 bases from V and 0 bases from J; bases unmatched to any gene: 13. The CDR3 loop spans 17 amino acids. In nucleotides, the CDR3 is TGTGCCAGCAGCCCCGGGCGATTAAGACAGGGCTCCTACGAGCAGTACTTC. Residues: CASSPGRLRQGSYEQYF.

The chain joins TRBV7-2 to TRBJ2-3; 9 bases are shared with TRBD1. CDR3 length: 16 residues. CDR1 and CDR2 (germline): SGHTA, FQGNSA. Trimming cost V 1 base and J 1 base; bases outside gene matches: 3. The chain's CDR3 is CASSLDRGPRTDTQYF. CDR3 coding DNA: TGTGCCAGCAGCTTAGACAGGGGGCCGCGCACAGATACGCAGTATTTT. The variable domain in full, completed from reference TRBV7-2 and TRBJ2-3, reads GAGVSQSPSNKVTEKGKDVELRCDPISGHTALYWYRQSLGQGLEFLIYFQGNSAPDKSGLPSDRFSAERTGGSVSTLTIQRTQQEDSAVYLCASSLDRGPRTDTQYFGPGTRLTVL.